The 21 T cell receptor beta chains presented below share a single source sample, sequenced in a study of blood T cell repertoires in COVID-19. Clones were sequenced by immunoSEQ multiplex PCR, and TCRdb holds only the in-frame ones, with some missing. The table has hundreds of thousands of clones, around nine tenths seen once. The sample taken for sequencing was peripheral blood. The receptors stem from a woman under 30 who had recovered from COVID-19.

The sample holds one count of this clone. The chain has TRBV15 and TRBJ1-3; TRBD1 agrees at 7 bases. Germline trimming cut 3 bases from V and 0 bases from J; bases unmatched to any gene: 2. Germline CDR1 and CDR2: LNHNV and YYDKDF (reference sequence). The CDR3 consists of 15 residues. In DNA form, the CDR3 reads TGTGCCACCAGCAGGGAGGGGGCCTCTGGAAACACCATATATTTT. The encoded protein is CATSREGASGNTIYF.

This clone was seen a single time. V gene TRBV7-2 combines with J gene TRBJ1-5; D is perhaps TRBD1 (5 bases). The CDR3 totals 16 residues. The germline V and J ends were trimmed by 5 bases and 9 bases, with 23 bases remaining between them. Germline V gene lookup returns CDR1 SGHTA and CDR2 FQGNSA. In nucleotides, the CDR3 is TGTGCCAGCAGCCAGGGAGGGAGTGGTCAGTTACGGCCCCAGCATTTT. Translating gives CASSQGGSGQLRPQHF.

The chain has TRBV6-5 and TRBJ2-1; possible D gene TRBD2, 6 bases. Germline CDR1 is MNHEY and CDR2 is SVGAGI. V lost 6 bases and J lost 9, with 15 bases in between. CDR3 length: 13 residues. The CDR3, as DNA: TGTGCCAGCAGGAGGACTGGGACTCTTGAGCAGTTCTTC. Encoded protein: CASRRTGTLEQFF.

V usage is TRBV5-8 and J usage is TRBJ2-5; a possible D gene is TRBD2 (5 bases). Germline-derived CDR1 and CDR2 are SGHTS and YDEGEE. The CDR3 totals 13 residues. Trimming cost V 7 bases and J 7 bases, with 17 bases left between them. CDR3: CASGSSGSGTQYF. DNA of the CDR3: TGTGCCAGCGGATCGTCGGGGAGCGGGACCCAGTACTTC.

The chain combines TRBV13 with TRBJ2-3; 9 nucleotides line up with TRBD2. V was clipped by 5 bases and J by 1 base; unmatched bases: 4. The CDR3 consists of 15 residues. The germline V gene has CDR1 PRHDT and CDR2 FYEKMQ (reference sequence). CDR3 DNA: TGTGCCAGCAGCCGACTAGCGGCCCGCACAGATACGCAGTATTTT. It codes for CASSRLAARTDTQYF. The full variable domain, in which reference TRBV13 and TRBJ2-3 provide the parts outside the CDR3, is AAGVIQSPRHLIKEKRETATLKCYPIPRHDTVYWYQQGPGQDPQFLISFYEKMQSDKGSIPDRFSAQQFSDYHSELNMSSLELGDSALYFCASSRLAARTDTQYFGPGTRLTVL.

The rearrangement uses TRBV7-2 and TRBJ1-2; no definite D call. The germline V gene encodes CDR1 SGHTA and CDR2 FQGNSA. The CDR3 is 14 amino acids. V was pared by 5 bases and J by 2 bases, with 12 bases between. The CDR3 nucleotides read TGTGCCAGCAGCCCGGGGTCTTACAACTATGGCTACACCTTC. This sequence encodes CASSPGSYNYGYTF.

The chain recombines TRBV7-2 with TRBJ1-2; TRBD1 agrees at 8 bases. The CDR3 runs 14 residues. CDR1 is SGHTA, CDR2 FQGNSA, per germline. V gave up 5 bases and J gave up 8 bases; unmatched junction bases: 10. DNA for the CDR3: TGTGCCAGCAGCACGGAGACAGGGGTAGGGGGCTACACCTTC. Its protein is CASSTETGVGGYTF.

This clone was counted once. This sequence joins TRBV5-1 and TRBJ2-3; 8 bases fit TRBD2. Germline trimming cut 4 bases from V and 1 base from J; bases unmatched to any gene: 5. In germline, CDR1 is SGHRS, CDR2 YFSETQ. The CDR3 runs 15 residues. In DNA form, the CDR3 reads TGCGCCAGCAGCCTAGCGGGCTACCGCACAGATACGCAGTATTTT. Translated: CASSLAGYRTDTQYF.

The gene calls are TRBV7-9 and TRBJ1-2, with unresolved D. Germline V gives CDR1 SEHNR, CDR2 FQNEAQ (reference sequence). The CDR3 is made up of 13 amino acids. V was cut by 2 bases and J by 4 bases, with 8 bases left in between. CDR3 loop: CASSLIESYGYTF. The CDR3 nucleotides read TGTGCCAGCAGCTTAATAGAATCCTATGGCTACACCTTC.

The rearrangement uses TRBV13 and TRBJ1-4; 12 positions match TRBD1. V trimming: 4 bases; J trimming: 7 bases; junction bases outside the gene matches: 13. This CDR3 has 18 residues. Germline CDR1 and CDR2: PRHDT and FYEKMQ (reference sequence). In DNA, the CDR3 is TGTGCCAGCAGCTCAAAAGGGACAGGGGGCGGATTTCGTGAAAAACTGTTTTTT. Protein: CASSSKGTGGGFREKLFF.

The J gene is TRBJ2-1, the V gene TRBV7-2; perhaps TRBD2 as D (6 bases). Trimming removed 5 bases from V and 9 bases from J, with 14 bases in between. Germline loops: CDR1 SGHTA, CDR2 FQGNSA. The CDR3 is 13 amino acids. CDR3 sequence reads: CASSPREIREQFF. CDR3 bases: TGTGCCAGCAGCCCCCGGGAGATTCGTGAGCAGTTCTTC.

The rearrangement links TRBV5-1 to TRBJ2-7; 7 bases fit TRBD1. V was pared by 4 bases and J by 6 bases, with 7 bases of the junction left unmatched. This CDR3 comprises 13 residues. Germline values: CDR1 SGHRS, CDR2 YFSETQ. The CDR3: CASSPKTGPEQYV. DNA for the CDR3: TGCGCCAGCAGCCCTAAGACAGGGCCCGAGCAGTACGTC.

The CDR3: CASSYGTSFDEQFF. The CDR3 coding sequence is TGTGCCAGCAGTTACGGGACTAGCTTCGATGAGCAGTTCTTC. The V and J genes are TRBV6-5 and TRBJ2-1; TRBD2 agrees at 9 bases. Germline V gene data show CDR1 as MNHEY and CDR2 as SVGAGI. J gave up 8 bases and V 2 bases, and 4 bases lay outside the gene matches. This CDR3 spans 14 amino acids.

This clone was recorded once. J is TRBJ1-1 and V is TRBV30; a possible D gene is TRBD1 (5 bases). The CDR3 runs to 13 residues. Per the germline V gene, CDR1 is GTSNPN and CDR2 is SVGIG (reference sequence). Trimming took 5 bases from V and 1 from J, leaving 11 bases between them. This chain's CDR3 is CAWGRRGNTEAFF. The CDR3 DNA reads TGTGCCTGGGGTCGGAGGGGGAACACTGAAGCTTTCTTT.

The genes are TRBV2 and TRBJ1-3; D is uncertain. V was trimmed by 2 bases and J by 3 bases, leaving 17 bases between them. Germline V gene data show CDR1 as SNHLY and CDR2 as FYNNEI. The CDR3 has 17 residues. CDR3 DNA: TGTGCCAGCAGTGAAAGGAACCCCAGGATAATTGGAAACACCATATATTTT. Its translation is CASSERNPRIIGNTIYF.

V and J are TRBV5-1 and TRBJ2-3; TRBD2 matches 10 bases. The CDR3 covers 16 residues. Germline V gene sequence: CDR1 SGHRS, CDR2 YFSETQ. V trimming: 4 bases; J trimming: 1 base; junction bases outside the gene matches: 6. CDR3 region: CASSAPLAGGTDTQYF. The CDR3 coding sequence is TGCGCCAGCAGCGCCCCGCTAGCGGGAGGCACAGATACGCAGTATTTT.

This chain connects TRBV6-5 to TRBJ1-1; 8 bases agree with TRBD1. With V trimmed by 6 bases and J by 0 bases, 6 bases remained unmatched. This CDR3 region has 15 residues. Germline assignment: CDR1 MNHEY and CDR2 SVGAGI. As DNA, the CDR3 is TGTGCCAGCAGGTACAGGGGGGGCCTGAACACTGAAGCTTTCTTT. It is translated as CASRYRGGLNTEAFF.

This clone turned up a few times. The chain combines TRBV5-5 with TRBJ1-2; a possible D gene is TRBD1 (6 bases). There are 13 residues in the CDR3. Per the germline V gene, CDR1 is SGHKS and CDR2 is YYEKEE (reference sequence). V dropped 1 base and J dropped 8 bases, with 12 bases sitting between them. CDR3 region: CASSLNRVEGYTF. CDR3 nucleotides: TGTGCCAGCAGCTTGAACAGGGTAGAAGGCTACACCTTC.

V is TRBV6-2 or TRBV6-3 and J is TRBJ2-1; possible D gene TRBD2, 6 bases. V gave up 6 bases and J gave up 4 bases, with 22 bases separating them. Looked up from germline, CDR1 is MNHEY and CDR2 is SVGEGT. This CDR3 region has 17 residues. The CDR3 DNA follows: TGTGCCAGCAGCTTCACCGGGGCCGGGACTCCTTACAATGAGCAGTTCTTC. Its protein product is CASSFTGAGTPYNEQFF.

The CDR3 DNA reads TGTGCCAGCAGTAAACGCGATCCCGGGACAGGGAGCAATGAGCAGTTCTTC. Translated, it gives CASSKRDPGTGSNEQFF. The rearrangement uses TRBV7-8 and TRBJ2-1, with TRBD1 matching 9 bases. Per germline, CDR1 SGHVS and CDR2 FQNEAQ. The CDR3 extends over 17 amino acids. Unmatched junction bases numbered 15, after V lost 6 bases and J lost 6 bases.

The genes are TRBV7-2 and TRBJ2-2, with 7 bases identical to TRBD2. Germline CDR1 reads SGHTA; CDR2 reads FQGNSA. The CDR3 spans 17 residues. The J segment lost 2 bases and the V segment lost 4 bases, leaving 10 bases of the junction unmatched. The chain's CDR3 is CASSWLPSGINTGELFF. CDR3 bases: TGTGCCAGCAGCTGGCTCCCTAGCGGTATAAACACCGGGGAGCTGTTTTTT.